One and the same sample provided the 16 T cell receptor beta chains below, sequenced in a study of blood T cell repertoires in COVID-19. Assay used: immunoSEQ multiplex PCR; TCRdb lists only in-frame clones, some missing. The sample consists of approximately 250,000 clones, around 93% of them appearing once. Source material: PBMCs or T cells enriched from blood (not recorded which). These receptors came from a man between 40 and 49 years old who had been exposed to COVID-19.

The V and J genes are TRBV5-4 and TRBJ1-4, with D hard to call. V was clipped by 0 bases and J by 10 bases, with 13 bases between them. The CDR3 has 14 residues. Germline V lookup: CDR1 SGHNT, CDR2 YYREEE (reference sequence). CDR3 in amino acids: CASSLAGEGVKLFF. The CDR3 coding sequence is TGTGCCAGCAGCTTGGCCGGGGAGGGAGTAAAACTGTTTTTT. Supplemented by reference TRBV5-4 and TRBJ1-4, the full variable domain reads ETGVTQSPTHLIKTRGQQVTLRCSSQSGHNTVSWYQQALGQGPQFIFQYYREEENGRGNFPPRFSGLQFPNYSSELNVNALELDDSALYLCASSLAGEGVKLFFGSGTQLSVL.

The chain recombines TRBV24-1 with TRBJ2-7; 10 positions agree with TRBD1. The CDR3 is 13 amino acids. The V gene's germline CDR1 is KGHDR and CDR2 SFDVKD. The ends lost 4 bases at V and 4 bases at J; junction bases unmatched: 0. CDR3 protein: CATSEGQGYEQYF. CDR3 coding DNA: TGTGCCACCAGTGAGGGACAGGGGTACGAGCAGTACTTC.

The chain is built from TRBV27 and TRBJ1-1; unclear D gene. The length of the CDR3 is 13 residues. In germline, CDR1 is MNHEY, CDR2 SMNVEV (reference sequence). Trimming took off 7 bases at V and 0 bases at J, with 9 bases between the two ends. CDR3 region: CASKQTMNTEAFF. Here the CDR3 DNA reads TGTGCCAGCAAGCAGACAATGAACACTGAAGCTTTCTTT.

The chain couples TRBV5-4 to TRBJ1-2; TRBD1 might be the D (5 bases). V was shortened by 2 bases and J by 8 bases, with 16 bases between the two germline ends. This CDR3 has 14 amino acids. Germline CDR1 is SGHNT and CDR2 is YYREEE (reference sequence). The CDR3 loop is CASSFTAGSWGYTF. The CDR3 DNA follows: TGTGCCAGCAGCTTTACGGCAGGGTCTTGGGGCTACACCTTC.

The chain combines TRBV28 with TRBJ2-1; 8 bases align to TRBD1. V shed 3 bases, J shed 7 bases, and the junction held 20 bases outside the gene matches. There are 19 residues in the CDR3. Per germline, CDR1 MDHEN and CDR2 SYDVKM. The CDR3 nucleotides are TGTGCCAGCAGTTTCTTGGTGTTCCAGGGGGCGGGATATCGTAATGAGCAGTTCTTC. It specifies CASSFLVFQGAGYRNEQFF.

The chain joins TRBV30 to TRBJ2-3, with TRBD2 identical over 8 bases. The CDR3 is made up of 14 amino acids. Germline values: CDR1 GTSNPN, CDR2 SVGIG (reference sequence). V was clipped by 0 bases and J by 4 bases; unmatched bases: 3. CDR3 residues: CAWSVLLAADTQYF. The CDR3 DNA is TGTGCCTGGAGTGTTTTACTAGCGGCAGATACGCAGTATTTT.

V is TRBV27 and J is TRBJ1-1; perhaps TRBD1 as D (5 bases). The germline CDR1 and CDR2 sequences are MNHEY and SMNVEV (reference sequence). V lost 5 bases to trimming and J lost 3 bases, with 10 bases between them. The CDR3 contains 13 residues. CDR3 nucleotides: TGTGCCAGCAGTCCCGGGACTTACACTGAAGCTTTCTTT. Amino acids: CASSPGTYTEAFF.

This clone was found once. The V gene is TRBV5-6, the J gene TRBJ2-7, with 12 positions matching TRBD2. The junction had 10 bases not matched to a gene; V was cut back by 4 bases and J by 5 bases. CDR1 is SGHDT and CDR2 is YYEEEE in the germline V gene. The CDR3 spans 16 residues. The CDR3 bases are TGTGCCAGCAGCCCGTTTACTAGCGGGAGGACTCACGAGCAGTACTTC. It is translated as CASSPFTSGRTHEQYF.

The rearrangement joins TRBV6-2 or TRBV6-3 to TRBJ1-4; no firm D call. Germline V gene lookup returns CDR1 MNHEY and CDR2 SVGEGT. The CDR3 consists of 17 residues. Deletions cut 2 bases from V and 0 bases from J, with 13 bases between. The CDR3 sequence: CASSYPTGLATNEKLFF. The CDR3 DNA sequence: TGTGCCAGCAGTTACCCTACCGGACTAGCAACTAATGAAAAACTGTTTTTT.

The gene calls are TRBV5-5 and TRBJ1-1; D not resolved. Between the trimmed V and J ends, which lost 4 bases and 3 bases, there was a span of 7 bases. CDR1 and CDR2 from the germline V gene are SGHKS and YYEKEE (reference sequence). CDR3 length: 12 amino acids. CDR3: CASSMSDTEAFF. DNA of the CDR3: TGTGCCAGCAGCATGAGTGACACTGAAGCTTTCTTT.

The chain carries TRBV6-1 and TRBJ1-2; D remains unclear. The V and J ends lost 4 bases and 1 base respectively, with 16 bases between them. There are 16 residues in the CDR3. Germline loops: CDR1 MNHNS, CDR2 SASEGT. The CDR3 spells CASSGHYGEFNYGYTF. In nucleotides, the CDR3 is TGTGCCAGCAGTGGGCACTACGGGGAATTTAACTATGGCTACACCTTC.

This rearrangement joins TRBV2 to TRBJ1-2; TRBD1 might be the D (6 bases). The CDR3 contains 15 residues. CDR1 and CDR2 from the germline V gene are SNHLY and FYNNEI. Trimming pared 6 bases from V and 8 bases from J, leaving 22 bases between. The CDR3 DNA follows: TGTGCCAGCAGCAAACAGGGAATAGACGGTTGGGGCTACACCTTC. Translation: CASSKQGIDGWGYTF.

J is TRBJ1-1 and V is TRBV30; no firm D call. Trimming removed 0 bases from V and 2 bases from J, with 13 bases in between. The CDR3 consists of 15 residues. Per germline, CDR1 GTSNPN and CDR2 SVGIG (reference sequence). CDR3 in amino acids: CAWSVRSRVNTEAFF. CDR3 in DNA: TGTGCCTGGAGTGTACGGTCTCGGGTTAACACTGAAGCTTTCTTT.

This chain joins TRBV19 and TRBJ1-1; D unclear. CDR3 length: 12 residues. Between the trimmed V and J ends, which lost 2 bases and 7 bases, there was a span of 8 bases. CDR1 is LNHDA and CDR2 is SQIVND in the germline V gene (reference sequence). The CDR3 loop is CASSIWGDEAFF. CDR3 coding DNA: TGTGCCAGTAGTATATGGGGAGATGAAGCTTTCTTT.

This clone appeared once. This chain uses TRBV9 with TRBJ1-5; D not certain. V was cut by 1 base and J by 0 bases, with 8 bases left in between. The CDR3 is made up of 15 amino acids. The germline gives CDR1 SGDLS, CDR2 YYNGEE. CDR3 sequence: CASSVSGVSNQPQHF. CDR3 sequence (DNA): TGTGCCAGCAGCGTATCCGGGGTTAGCAATCAGCCCCAGCATTTT.

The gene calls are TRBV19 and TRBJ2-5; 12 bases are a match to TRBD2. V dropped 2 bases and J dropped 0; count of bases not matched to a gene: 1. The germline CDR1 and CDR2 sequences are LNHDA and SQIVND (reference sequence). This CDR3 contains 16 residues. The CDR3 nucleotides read TGTGCCAGTAGTATAACTAGCGGGAGGTACCAAGAGACCCAGTACTTC. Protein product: CASSITSGRYQETQYF.